Listed here are 9 T cell receptor beta chains from one sample, sequenced in a study of cytomegalovirus exposure and HLA in healthy donors (dated by TCRdb to the late 2010s). The library was produced with the immunoSEQ multiplex PCR assay. For the multiplex PCR, a mixture combining 60 forward primers for TCR Vbeta segments and 13 reverse primers for TCR Jbeta segments was used. TCRdb provides this immuneACCESS table in a form limited to in-frame rearrangements. Some clones are lacking; in checked studies, under half of them reflect an unresolved V gene, and why the rest are absent is not known. For this sample, the table gives over 150,000 clones. About 0.74% of the sample lies in the top ten. The sequenced sample consisted of PBMCs. The receptors were gathered from a boy between 10 and 17 years old in good health and CMV-seronegative.

This chain connects TRBV4-1 to TRBJ2-2; TRBD1 might be the D (6 bases). The CDR3 totals 14 residues. V lost 3 bases and J 5 bases, leaving 10 bases between the germline ends. CDR1 is MGHRA, CDR2 YSYEKL, per germline. The CDR3 DNA reads TGCGCCAGCAGCCAGGGGCAGGGGACCGGGGAGCTGTTTTTT. This gives the protein CASSQGQGTGELFF.

The V and J genes are TRBV5-1 and TRBJ2-5; D call uncertain. The CDR3 is 12 amino acids. V shed 0 bases and J shed 5 bases, with 5 bases lying between them. Germline-derived CDR1 and CDR2 are SGHRS and YFSETQ. CDR3 in DNA: TGCGCCAGCAGCTTGGTACAGGAGACCCAGTACTTC. It codes for CASSLVQETQYF.

The CDR3 protein is CASSEGQAINSPLHF. CDR3 DNA sequence: TGTGCCAGCAGTGAGGGACAGGCCATTAATTCACCCCTCCACTTT. The chain couples TRBV6-1 to TRBJ1-6, with 8 positions matching TRBD1. The CDR3 is 15 amino acids. V lost 3 bases and J lost 6; bases outside the gene matches: 4. Germline V gives CDR1 MNHNS, CDR2 SASEGT.

The chain has TRBV27 and TRBJ1-1; D perhaps matches TRBD1 (6 bases). CDR1 and CDR2 (germline): MNHEY, SMNVEV (reference sequence). V was cut by 6 bases and J by 1 base, with 15 bases left in between. The CDR3 sequence is 15 residues long. The CDR3 sequence is CASRDGGGPNTEAFF. CDR3 DNA sequence: TGTGCCAGCAGGGACGGTGGGGGCCCGAACACTGAAGCTTTCTTT.

The chain carries TRBV30 and TRBJ2-3, with TRBD2 matching 8 bases. Germline V lookup: CDR1 GTSNPN, CDR2 SVGIG (reference sequence). The CDR3 totals 14 residues. V was pared by 0 bases and J by 5 bases, with 4 bases of the junction left unmatched. CDR3 bases: TGTGCCTGGAGTGTACGGGGGGGCCTAGATACGCAGTATTTT. Protein: CAWSVRGGLDTQYF.

The chain carries TRBV7-9 and TRBJ2-1; TRBD2 matches at 9 bases. V was clipped by 4 bases and J by 6 bases; unmatched bases: 4. CDR1 and CDR2 (germline): SEHNR, FQNEAQ (reference sequence). This CDR3 spans 14 amino acids. CDR3 in amino acids: CASSYRAGGNEQFF. CDR3 DNA: TGTGCCAGCAGCTACCGAGCGGGGGGCAATGAGCAGTTCTTC.

The chain carries TRBV7-2 and TRBJ2-2; D is perhaps TRBD2 (5 bases). The V end was cut by 3 bases, the J end by 5 bases, with 10 bases between. CDR1 and CDR2 from the germline V gene are SGHTA and FQGNSA. This CDR3 is 14 amino acids long. The CDR3 spells CASSLASPTGELFF. The DNA of the CDR3 is TGTGCCAGCAGCTTGGCTAGCCCGACCGGGGAGCTGTTTTTT.

This chain links TRBV5-6 with TRBJ1-2; 11 bases are a match to TRBD1. After removal of 2 bases from V and 2 bases from J, the junction contained 2 bases not matched to a gene. CDR1 and CDR2 (germline): SGHDT, YYEEEE. The length of the CDR3 is 15 residues. The CDR3 protein is CASSFRDRGNYGYTF. The CDR3 region has the DNA TGTGCCAGCAGCTTCAGGGACAGGGGGAACTATGGCTACACCTTC.

The rearrangement uses TRBV11-2 and TRBJ1-1; weak D call: TRBD1 (5 bases). The CDR3 is made up of 14 amino acids. V was cut by 7 bases and J by 0 bases, with 12 bases left in between. The germline gives CDR1 SGHAT, CDR2 FQNNGV. The CDR3 protein is CASTRGGVNTEAFF. The CDR3, as DNA: TGTGCCAGCACCAGAGGAGGGGTGAACACTGAAGCTTTCTTT.